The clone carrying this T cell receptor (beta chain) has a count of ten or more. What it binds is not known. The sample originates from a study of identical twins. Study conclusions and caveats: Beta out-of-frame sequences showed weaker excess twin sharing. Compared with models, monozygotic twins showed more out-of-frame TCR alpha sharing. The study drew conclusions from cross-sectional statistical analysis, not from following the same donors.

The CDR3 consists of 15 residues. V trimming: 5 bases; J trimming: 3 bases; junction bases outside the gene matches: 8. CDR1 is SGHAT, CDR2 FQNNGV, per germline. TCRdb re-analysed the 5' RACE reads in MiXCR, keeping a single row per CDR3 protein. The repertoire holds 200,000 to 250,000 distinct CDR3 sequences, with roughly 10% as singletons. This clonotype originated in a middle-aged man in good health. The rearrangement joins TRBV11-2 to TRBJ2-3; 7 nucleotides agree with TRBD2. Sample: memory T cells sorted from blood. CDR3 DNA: TGTGCCAGCAGCCCCACCCGGGGGGAGACAGATACGCAGTATTTT. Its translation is CASSPTRGETDTQYF.